This T cell receptor beta chain was documented in a study of monozygotic twins with inflammatory bowel disease (dated by TCRdb to about 2019). General notes on the study: In total, around 28 monozygotic twin pairs made up the full study: 19 Danish pairs, all IBD-discordant, plus nine German pairs, of which four were IBD-concordant and five were IBD-discordant. Each individual had, on average, about 151 000 unique TCRalpha sequences and 181 000 unique TCRbeta sequences available for analysis. The search for disease-associated traits relied mainly on comparing IBD patients with their genetically identical healthy co-twins within discordant pairs. Study-wide conclusions, independent of this receptor: Measured by the inverse Simpson index, TCRbeta repertoire diversity was lower in IBD patients than in their healthy co-twins. The analysis was unable to tell different T cell subtypes apart. Because patients were on differing immunosuppressive treatments, the repertoires may have picked up extra background noise and inter-individual variability. IBD patients shared fewer clonotypes with other individuals than healthy twins did, most markedly in patients showing signs of disease activity. No single strong signal or clonotype linked to IBD turned up in the results, so the idea that one exists was not supported. Concordant and discordant twins showed no difference in repertoire similarity, possibly because of limited statistical power.

From each donor, a 2.5 ml peripheral blood sample was drawn into PAXgene tubes and stored at -80 degrees C. Total RNA was isolated from whole blood with the PAXgene blood miRNA kit on an automated QIAcube, without T cell sorting. Peripheral blood from monozygotic twin pairs, either concordant or discordant for inflammatory bowel disease, underwent deep TCRalpha and TCRbeta repertoire profiling that used unique molecular barcoding. Smoking habits were recorded for all twin pairs, with individuals classified as current, former or never smokers. In regard to this clonotype: Its antigen is still unknown.

The library relied on 5' RACE. For each TCR library, about 4,000 ng of total RNA was used. For each sample, cDNA synthesis with SMARTScribe reverse transcriptase was split into eight separate reactions. Unique molecular identifiers containing a 6-nucleotide sample barcode were introduced through template switching during cDNA synthesis. TCRalpha and TCRbeta cDNA was amplified in two nested PCRs of approximately 16 and 10 cycles, and bead purification was carried out after each PCR. Before amplification, the cDNA was treated with uracil DNA-glycosylase and purified using the QIAquick PCR purification kit. In the second PCR, Illumina TruSeq-compatible adapters and sample-specific barcodes were added. TapeStation and Qubit were used to check library quality and concentration, and 5 ng of each library went into the pool. Pooled libraries were sequenced on an Illumina HiSeq2500 single-index Rapid Run with 2 x 100 bp reads and custom sequencing primers. Per the authors' processing: PCR and sequencing errors were corrected by UMI-based consensus assembly using MiGEC version 1.2.6. MiXCR version 2.1.1 was used for V(D)J alignment, clonotype assembly and CDR3 extraction. Gene usage, clonotype sharing and MAIT/NKT TCR abundance were normalised by analysing the top 1000, 10 000 and 20 000 clonotypes per sample. After downsampling to 27 000 UMIs, diversity was calculated as the inverse Simpson index using the vegan R package. Paired Mann-Whitney U tests were applied to discordant twin pairs, and Benjamini-Hochberg correction was used for multiple testing. TCRdb reprocessed the sequencing reads and holds a single record per CDR3 protein sequence, with no DNA. The V and J calls and clone size are TCRdb's, not the authors'. This sample's clone table shows 200,000 to 250,000 distinct CDR3 sequences. The ten largest clones add up to 7.5% to 9.5% of the sample.

From a lookup of the germline V gene, CDR1 and CDR2 are SGHDT and YYEEEE. The CDR3 contains 15 residues, cysteine and phenylalanine counted. The entry carries no DNA sequence. The chain is encoded by TRBV5-6 joined to TRBJ2-5; checking the TCRdb D call of TRBD1 is not possible without DNA. The sample taken for sequencing was blood. This clonotype was sampled from a human donor with ulcerative colitis or Crohn's disease, or a healthy co-twin of an affected twin (not recorded which). CDR3 sequence: CASSLGRGFQETQYF.